The clone carrying this T cell receptor (beta chain) was seen only a few times. The antigen is not known. Trimming took off 7 bases at V and 8 bases at J, with 20 bases between the two ends. The CDR3 has 14 residues. Germline V gene data show CDR1 as SNHLY and CDR2 as FYNNEI. The data stem from a study of graft-versus-host responses after intestinal transplantation. Assay used: immunoSEQ multiplex PCR; TCRdb lists only in-frame clones, some missing. The sample has under 90,000 clones, 75% to 95% seen once. This rearrangement joins TRBV2 to TRBJ1-2, with D possibly matching TRBD1 (5 bases). This receptor was obtained from a human donor who was the organ donor for an intestinal transplant. Material: unstimulated CD4+ T cells sorted from spleen or lymph node cells, obtained before transplant. CDR3 sequence (DNA): TGTGCCAGCATGGCCGAATGGAACAGGCGGGGCTACACCTTC. This encodes CASMAEWNRRGYTF. Full variable domain (rest looked up from reference TRBV2 and TRBJ1-2): EPEVTQTPSHQVTQMGQEVILRCVPISNHLYFYWYRQILGQKVEFLVSFYNNEISEKSEIFDDQFSVERPDGSNFTLKIRSTKLEDSAMYFCASMAEWNRRGYTFGSGTRLTVV.